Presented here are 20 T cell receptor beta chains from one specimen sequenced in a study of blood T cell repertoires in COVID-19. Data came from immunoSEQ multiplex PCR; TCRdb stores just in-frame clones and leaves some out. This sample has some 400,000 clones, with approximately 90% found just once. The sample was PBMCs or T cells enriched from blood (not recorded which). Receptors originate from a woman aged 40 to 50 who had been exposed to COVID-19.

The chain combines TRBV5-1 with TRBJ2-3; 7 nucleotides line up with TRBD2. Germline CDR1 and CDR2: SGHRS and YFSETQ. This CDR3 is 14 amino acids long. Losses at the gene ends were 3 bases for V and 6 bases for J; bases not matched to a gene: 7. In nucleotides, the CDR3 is TGCGCCAGCAGCTATGTGGGGGGGTTGGATACGCAGTATTTT. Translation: CASSYVGGLDTQYF.

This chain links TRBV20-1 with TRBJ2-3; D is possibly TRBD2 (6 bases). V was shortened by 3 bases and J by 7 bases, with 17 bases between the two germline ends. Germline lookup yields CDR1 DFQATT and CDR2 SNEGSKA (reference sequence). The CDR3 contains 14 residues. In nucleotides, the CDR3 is TGCAGTGCTAGTCCCAGCGGGCAGACCTATACGCAGTATTTT. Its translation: CSASPSGQTYTQYF.

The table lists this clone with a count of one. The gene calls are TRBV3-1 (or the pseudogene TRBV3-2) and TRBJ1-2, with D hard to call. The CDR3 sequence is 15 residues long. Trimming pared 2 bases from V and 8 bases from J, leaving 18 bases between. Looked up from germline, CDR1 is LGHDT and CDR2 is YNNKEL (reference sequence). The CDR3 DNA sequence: TGTGCCAGCAGCCAAAAGTCCCCGGGGTTTCGAGGCTACACCTTC. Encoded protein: CASSQKSPGFRGYTF.

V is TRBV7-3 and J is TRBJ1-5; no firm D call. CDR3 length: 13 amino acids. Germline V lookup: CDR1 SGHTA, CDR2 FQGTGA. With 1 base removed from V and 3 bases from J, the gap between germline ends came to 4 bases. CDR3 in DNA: TGTGCCAGCAGCTTAAGGGCCAATCAGCCCCAGCATTTT. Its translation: CASSLRANQPQHF. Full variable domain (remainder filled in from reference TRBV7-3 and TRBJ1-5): GAGVSQTPSNKVTEKGKYVELRCDPISGHTALYWYRQSLGQGPEFLIYFQGTGAADDSGLPNDRFFAVRPEGSVSTLKIQRTERGDSAVYLCASSLRANQPQHFGDGTRLSIL.

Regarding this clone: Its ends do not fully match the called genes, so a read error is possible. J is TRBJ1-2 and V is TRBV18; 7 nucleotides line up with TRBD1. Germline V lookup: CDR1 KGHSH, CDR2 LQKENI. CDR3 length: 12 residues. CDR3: CASSPPTRDSVF. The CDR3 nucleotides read TGTGCCAGCTCACCACCGACCAGGGACAGCGTCTTC.

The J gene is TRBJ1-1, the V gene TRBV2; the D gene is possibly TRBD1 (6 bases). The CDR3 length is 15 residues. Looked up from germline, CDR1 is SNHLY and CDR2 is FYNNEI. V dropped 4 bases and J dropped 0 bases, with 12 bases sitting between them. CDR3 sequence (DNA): TGTGCCAGCAGTGTGCGGACAGCCATGAACACTGAAGCTTTCTTT. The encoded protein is CASSVRTAMNTEAFF.

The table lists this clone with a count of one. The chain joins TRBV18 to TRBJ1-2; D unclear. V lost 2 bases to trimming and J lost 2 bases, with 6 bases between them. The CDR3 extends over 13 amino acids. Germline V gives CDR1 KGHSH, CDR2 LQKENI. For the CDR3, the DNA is TGTGCCAGCTCACCAACTAAGAACTATGGCTACACCTTC. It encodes CASSPTKNYGYTF.

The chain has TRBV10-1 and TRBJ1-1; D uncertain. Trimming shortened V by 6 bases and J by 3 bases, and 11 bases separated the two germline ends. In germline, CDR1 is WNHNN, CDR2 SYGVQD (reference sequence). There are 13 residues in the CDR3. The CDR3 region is CASRNSLDTEAFF. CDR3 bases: TGCGCCAGCAGGAACTCTTTGGACACTGAAGCTTTCTTT.

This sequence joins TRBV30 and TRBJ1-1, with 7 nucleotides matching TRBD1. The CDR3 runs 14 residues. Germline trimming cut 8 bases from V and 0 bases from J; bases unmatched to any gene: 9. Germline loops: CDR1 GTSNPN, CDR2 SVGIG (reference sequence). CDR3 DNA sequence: TGTGCCCTCGGTGAGGGGGCTGTGAACACTGAAGCTTTCTTT. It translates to CALGEGAVNTEAFF. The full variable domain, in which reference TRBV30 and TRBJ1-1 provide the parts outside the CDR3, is SQTIHQWPATLVQPVGSPLSLECTVEGTSNPNLYWYRQAAGRGLQLLFYSVGIGQISSEVPQNLSASRPQDRQFILSSKKLLLSDSGFYLCALGEGAVNTEAFFGQGTRLTVV.

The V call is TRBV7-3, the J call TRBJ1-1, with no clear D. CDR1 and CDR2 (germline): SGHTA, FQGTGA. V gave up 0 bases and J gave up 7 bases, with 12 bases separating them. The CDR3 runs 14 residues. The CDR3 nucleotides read TGTGCCAGCAGCTTAACCCCCCCCACCGGTGAAGCTTTCTTT. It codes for CASSLTPPTGEAFF.

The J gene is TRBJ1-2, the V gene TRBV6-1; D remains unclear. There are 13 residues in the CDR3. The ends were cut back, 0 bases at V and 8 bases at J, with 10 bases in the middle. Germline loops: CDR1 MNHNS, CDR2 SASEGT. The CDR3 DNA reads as TGTGCCAGCAGTGAAGCATCACTGCTGGGCTACACCTTC. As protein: CASSEASLLGYTF.

The CDR3: CASSVRGRMDNEQFF. CDR3 DNA: TGTGCCAGCAGCGTACGCGGGAGGATGGACAATGAGCAGTTCTTC. This sequence joins TRBV9 and TRBJ2-1; the match to TRBD2 covers 8 bases. The V segment lost 1 base and the J segment 5 bases; nucleotides outside the gene matches: 5. Germline V CDR1 and CDR2: SGDLS, YYNGEE. The CDR3 extends over 15 amino acids.

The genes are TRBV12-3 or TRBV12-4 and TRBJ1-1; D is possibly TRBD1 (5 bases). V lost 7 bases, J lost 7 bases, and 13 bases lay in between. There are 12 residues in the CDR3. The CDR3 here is CASTLGAVEAFF. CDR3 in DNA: TGTGCCAGCACCCTAGGGGCGGTTGAAGCTTTCTTT.

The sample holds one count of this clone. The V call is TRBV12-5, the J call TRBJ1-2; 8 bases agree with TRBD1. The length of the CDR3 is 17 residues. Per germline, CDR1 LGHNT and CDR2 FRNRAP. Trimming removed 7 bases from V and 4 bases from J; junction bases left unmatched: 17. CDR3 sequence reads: CASALYRGAKDFYGYTF. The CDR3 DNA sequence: TGTGCTAGTGCCCTATACAGGGGGGCGAAAGATTTCTATGGCTACACCTTC.

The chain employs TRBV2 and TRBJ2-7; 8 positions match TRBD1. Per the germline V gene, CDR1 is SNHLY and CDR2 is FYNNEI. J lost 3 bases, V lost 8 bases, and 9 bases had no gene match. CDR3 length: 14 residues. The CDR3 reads CASRASGGYYEQYF. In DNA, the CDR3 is TGTGCCAGCCGAGCCTCAGGGGGCTACTACGAGCAGTACTTC.

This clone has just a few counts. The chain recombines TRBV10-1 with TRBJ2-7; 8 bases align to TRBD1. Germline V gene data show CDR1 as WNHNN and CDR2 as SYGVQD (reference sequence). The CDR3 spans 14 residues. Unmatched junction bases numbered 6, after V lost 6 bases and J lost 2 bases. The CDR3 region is CASRIGQGPYEQYF. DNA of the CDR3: TGCGCCAGCAGAATAGGACAGGGACCCTACGAGCAGTACTTC.

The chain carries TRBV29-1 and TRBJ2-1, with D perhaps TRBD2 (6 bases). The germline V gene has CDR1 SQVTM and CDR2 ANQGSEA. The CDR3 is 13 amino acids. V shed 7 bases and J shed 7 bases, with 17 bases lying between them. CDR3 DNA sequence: TGCAGCGCTCAGACTAGTACTATTAATGAGCAGTTCTTC. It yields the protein CSAQTSTINEQFF.

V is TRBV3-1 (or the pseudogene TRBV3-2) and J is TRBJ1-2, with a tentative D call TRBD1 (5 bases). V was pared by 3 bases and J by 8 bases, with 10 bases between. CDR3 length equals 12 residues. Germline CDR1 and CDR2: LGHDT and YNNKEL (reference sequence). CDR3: CASSHRVGGYTF. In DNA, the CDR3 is TGTGCCAGCAGCCACAGGGTGGGCGGCTACACCTTC.

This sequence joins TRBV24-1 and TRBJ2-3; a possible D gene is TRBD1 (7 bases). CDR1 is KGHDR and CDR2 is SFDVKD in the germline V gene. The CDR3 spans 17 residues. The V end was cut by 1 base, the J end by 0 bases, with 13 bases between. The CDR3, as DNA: TGTGCCACCAGTGATTTAAGACAGGGAGGTAGCACAGATACGCAGTATTTT. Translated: CATSDLRQGGSTDTQYF.

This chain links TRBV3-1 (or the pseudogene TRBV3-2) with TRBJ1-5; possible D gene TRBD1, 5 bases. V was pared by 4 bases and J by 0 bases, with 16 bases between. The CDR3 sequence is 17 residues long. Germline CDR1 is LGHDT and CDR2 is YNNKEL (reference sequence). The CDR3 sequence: CASSPNPQGHSNQPQHF. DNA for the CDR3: TGTGCCAGCAGCCCGAATCCTCAGGGCCATAGCAATCAGCCCCAGCATTTT.